This TCR beta chain was identified during a study of T-cell memory formation after mild COVID-19. Study conclusions and caveats: Mainly in CM and EM were contracting CD4+ clones; CD8+ were in EMRA. Several responding clones turned up in pre-infection memory, indicating that cross-reactive memory may have taken part.

V dropped 5 bases and J dropped 3; count of bases not matched to a gene: 6. The CDR3 is 15 amino acids. The germline V gene has CDR1 SGHVS and CDR2 FQNEAQ. This clonotype turned up a few times. What it binds is not known. From the 5' RACE reads, TCRdb called clonotypes with MiXCR, one entry per CDR3 protein. The table records approximately 500,000 distinct CDR3 sequences, about 23% of them present only once. This TCR derives from an adult woman who had mild COVID-19 (a few samples of this study predate the infection). Cell type and time point are not known. Sequenced input: PBMCs or a T cell subset sorted from them (not recorded which). This chain joins TRBV7-8 and TRBJ2-1; 8 bases are a match to TRBD2. The CDR3 is CASSRSGTSYNEQFF. The CDR3 region has the DNA TGTGCCAGCAGCAGATCCGGGACTAGCTACAATGAGCAGTTCTTC.